This T cell receptor beta chain was retrieved from a study of response to subunit inactivated influenza vaccine. V lost 1 base and J lost 2, with 18 bases in between. The V gene's germline CDR1 is LGHDT and CDR2 YNNKEL (reference sequence). The CDR3 has 17 residues. Points from the study as a whole: The study's authors posited that every seasonal influenza vaccination enlists few new T cells.

A single record per CDR3 protein comes from TCRdb applying MiXCR to the RT-PCR reads. The profile shows 250,000 to 350,000 distinct CDR3 sequences, around 22% of them singletons. As for this clonotype: As yet, its antigen is unknown.

The sequencing here drew on PBMCs from blood, taken 21 months after vaccination. This receptor was identified in a man between 50 and 69 years old who received an inactivated influenza vaccine. The V call is TRBV3-1, the J call TRBJ2-7; the D is unclear. The CDR3 nucleotides read TGTGCCAGCAGCCAAGCGGCCCAATCTAGGATCCCCTACGAGCAGTACTTC. Encoded protein: CASSQAAQSRIPYEQYF.